These 2 T cell receptor beta chains came from one sample sequenced in a study of early T cells in non-severe SARS-CoV-2 infection. TCRdb re-called the 5' RACE reads with MiXCR, one entry per CDR3 protein. This sample has tens of thousands of distinct CDR3 sequences, with roughly an eighth found just once. The sequenced sample was whole blood. These receptors originate from an adult who was a healthcare worker with PCR-confirmed SARS-CoV-2 infection or an uninfected control (not recorded which).

This clonotype has only a few counts. The chain couples TRBV28 to TRBJ2-7; TRBD1 matches at 10 bases. V gave up 6 bases and J gave up 5 bases; unmatched junction bases: 1. Germline CDR1 is MDHEN and CDR2 is SYDVKM. CDR3 size: 12 residues. CDR3 region: CASRGQGDEQYF. In DNA, the CDR3 is TGTGCCAGCAGAGGACAGGGGGACGAGCAGTACTTC.

This clonotype was found many times. V is TRBV27 and J is TRBJ1-6; D perhaps matches TRBD1 (5 bases). Germline V CDR1 and CDR2: MNHEY, SMNVEV (reference sequence). Trimming removed 7 bases from V and 0 bases from J, with 22 bases in between. The length of the CDR3 is 19 residues. The CDR3 region has the DNA TGTGCCAGCACTCAACGCCCCGGGGGGTCCCCCTCCTATAATTCACCCCTCCACTTT. Its protein product is CASTQRPGGSPSYNSPLHF.